This T cell receptor (beta chain) was captured by sequencing in a study of cytomegalovirus exposure and HLA in healthy donors. Study-level results: Specificity for CMV antigens was confirmed in vitro for a few of the CMV-associated chains. Fewer N-insertions (relative to the approximately 700-donor mean) were reportedly seen in an Asian-associated ancestry cluster in a later analysis. Owing to their indistinguishability, certain V segments, notably TRBV6-2 and TRBV6-3, were excluded. In a later analysis, specific HLA alleles were associated with some 16,000 TCR beta sequences at a 0.05 false discovery rate.

Germline values: CDR1 MRHNA, CDR2 SNTAGT. This CDR3 is 14 amino acids long. The junction had 5 bases not matched to a gene; V was cut back by 0 bases and J by 9 bases. Researchers ran the PCR with 60 Vbeta and 13 Jbeta primers. Profiled with immunoSEQ multiplex PCR; TCRdb holds only in-frame clones, not every one. The sample lists 150,000 to 200,000 clones, around 80% occurring once. Comment on this clone: Its antigen is not known.

The sample was PBMCs. The V and J genes are TRBV6-4 and TRBJ2-4, with 7 positions matching TRBD1. This sequence was found in a woman between 45 and 60 years old in good health and CMV-seropositive. The CDR3 loop reads CASSDSAGGSIQYF. The CDR3 nucleotides are TGTGCCAGCAGTGACTCGGCAGGGGGTAGCATTCAGTACTTC.